This TCR beta chain appears in the sequencing data of a study of OX40 agonist ivuxolimab in advanced cancers. Study at large: Administration of intravenous ivuxolimab to patients occurred every 2 weeks at 0.01 to 10 mg/kg. Dose-escalation patients were diagnosed with hepatocellular carcinoma, melanoma, renal cell cancer or head and neck cancer.

This CDR3 comprises 14 residues. Trimming removed 6 bases from V and 2 bases from J, with 12 bases in between. Germline CDR1 reads LGHNT; CDR2 reads FRNRAP. Some clones are missing from TCRdb's copy, which holds only in-frame ones; the method was immunoSEQ multiplex PCR. The data contain 95,000 to 100,000 clones, 70% to 85% of them singletons. People who had autoimmune disease history or systemic immunosuppression were excluded. Study-level results: Averaging showed that CD8+ T cells had more expanded clones than CD4+ did.

Of note for this clone: What it binds is not known.

This TCR came from an adult with an advanced solid tumor such as melanoma, head and neck, liver or kidney cancer. The sequences come from CD4+ or CD8+ T cells sorted from blood, collected in a trial of the OX40 agonist ivuxolimab. V gene TRBV12-5 combines with J gene TRBJ2-3; D may match TRBD1 or TRBD2 (5 bases each). The CDR3 nucleotides read TGTGCTAGTGGCCGGGGACGTACCACAGATACGCAGTATTTT. Residues: CASGRGRTTDTQYF.